This record concerns one T cell receptor beta chain sequence. The CDR3 length is 16 residues. The germline V gene encodes CDR1 SGHAT and CDR2 FQNNGV. Trimming pared 0 bases from V and 3 bases from J, leaving 15 bases between. Donors were healthy HIV-negative adults without recent acute infections or vaccinations. This sample was taken from a study of shared clonotypes between healthy human individuals. Study-wide context: Donor ages ranged 18 to 49 years: a couple of women, a few men.

Unsorted PBMC contributed approximately 0.3 ug DNA, roughly 30,000 T cell genomes, to each replicate PCR. As processed by the authors: ImmunoSEQ output held junction-only sequences without quality scores, so filtering differed. Produced via immunoSEQ multiplex PCR; TCRdb's table is partial and in-frame only. From that table come the V and J calls and clone size; the DNA was used to work out D and trimming. The sample records more than 400,000 clones, roughly 80% being singletons. Material: PBMCs. This receptor was identified in a woman aged 40 to 50 in good health. Some clones in this sample may be carry-over from other donors' samples. The chain carries TRBV11-2 and TRBJ2-7; tentatively, D is TRBD1 (5 bases). The CDR3, as DNA: TGTGCCAGCAGCTTAGAGGGCAGGGAAATGGACTACGAGCAGTACTTC. It yields the protein CASSLEGREMDYEQYF.